This T cell receptor (beta chain) was retrieved from a study of blood T cell repertoires in COVID-19. The CDR3 covers 14 residues. Germline V gene lookup returns CDR1 GTSNPN and CDR2 SVGIG (reference sequence). V was cut by 3 bases and J by 7 bases, with 18 bases left in between. The assay was immunoSEQ multiplex PCR, and TCRdb's table has in-frame clones only and misses some. The sample shows roughly 230,000 clones, 65% to 85% of them seen only once. Individuals aged roughly 18 to 90 years were recruited from roughly 22 US areas. The TCR was taken from a man over 45 who had recovered from COVID-19. The sequencing sample was made of PBMCs or T cells enriched from blood (not recorded which). The rearrangement links TRBV30 to TRBJ1-2; tentatively, D is TRBD1 (6 bases). Here the CDR3 DNA reads TGTGCCTGGAGCAGCGGCGGGGGGGGCTTTGGCTACACCTTC. Translating it yields CAWSSGGGGFGYTF.